This T cell receptor (beta chain) was sequenced in a study of T cell responses to AZD1222 COVID-19 vaccine. Produced via immunoSEQ multiplex PCR; TCRdb's table is partial and in-frame only. This sample has tens of thousands of clones, with over 60% found just once. As concerns this clone: This likely came from a read error, as a far larger clone is one base away.

This CDR3 contains 15 residues. The germline gives CDR1 MNHNS, CDR2 SASEGT. This receptor was taken from an adult in good health. The sample here was peripheral blood, taken on day 0 of AZD1222 vaccination. J is TRBJ2-3 and V is TRBV6-1, with unresolved D. The CDR3 DNA is TGTGCCAGCTGTGAAGAAGACGGGTCCACAGATACGCAGTATTTT. It translates to CASCEEDGSTDTQYF.